Each of the 29 T cell receptor beta chains below was sequenced from the same sample in a study of T-cell reconstitution after alpha-beta-depleted transplantation in children. Preparing the TCRbeta library involved the use of unique molecular identifiers. TCRdb ran MiXCR on the PCR reads and lists one entry per CDR3 protein. The sample holds roughly 310,000 distinct CDR3 sequences, around 20% seen once. Sample: PBMCs, mostly from graft donor cells, taken 180 days after TCRalphabeta/CD19-depleted stem cell transplant. The origin of the receptors is a male patient aged 5 to 17 who had a stem cell transplant for acute lymphoblastic leukemia, so the T cells may come from the graft donor.

The chain employs TRBV6-5 and TRBJ2-7; a weak D match, TRBD1 (6 bases). The germline V gene encodes CDR1 MNHEY and CDR2 SVGAGI. V was trimmed by 4 bases and J by 6 bases, leaving 19 bases between them. The CDR3 has 15 residues. The CDR3 here is CASSSGTPSRSEQYF. The CDR3 region has the DNA TGTGCCAGCAGTTCTGGGACACCTTCCAGGAGCGAGCAGTACTTC.

This clonotype was observed once. The chain couples TRBV20-1 to TRBJ2-1; a possible D gene is TRBD2 (5 bases). The CDR3 is made up of 16 amino acids. The ends were cut back, 4 bases at V and 4 bases at J, with 20 bases in the middle. Looked up from germline, CDR1 is DFQATT and CDR2 is SNEGSKA (reference sequence). The CDR3: CSATRLVAYLYNEQFF. The CDR3, as DNA: TGCAGTGCTACCCGACTGGTAGCGTACCTTTACAATGAGCAGTTCTTC.

The chain links TRBV29-1 to TRBJ2-3; D is unresolved. Germline loops: CDR1 SQVTM, CDR2 ANQGSEA. Trimming left V 1 base short and J 2 bases short, with 7 bases between. This CDR3 region has 13 residues. CDR3 sequence reads: CSVEGRTTDTQYF. In nucleotides, the CDR3 is TGCAGCGTTGAAGGCAGGACCACAGATACGCAGTATTTT.

The V gene is TRBV7-2, the J gene TRBJ2-3; no firm D call. Trimming pared 3 bases from V and 5 bases from J, leaving 12 bases between. CDR3 length: 14 amino acids. Germline lookup yields CDR1 SGHTA and CDR2 FQGNSA. CDR3 in amino acids: CASSFSSHLDTQYF. The CDR3 region has the DNA TGTGCCAGCAGCTTTTCATCGCATTTAGATACGCAGTATTTT.

This clonotype was seen only a few times. This chain joins TRBV9 and TRBJ2-6; 11 bases line up with TRBD2. This CDR3 is built from 15 residues. With 0 bases clipped from V and 11 bases from J, the junction kept 4 bases outside the gene matches. Germline lookup yields CDR1 SGDLS and CDR2 YYNGEE. The CDR3 spells CASSVATSGRYVLTF. Written as DNA, the CDR3 is TGTGCCAGCAGCGTAGCTACTAGCGGGAGATACGTCCTGACTTTC.

The chain uses TRBV6-5 and TRBJ1-2; D is undetermined. Deletions cut 0 bases from V and 4 bases from J, with 12 bases between. Germline assignment: CDR1 MNHEY and CDR2 SVGAGI. This CDR3 is 15 amino acids long. CDR3 nucleotide sequence: TGTGCCAGCAGTTACTCGTTACGGCCGCTCTATGGCTACACCTTC. Residues: CASSYSLRPLYGYTF.

The chain is built from TRBV11-2 and TRBJ2-7, with D possibly TRBD1 on 6 matching bases. CDR3 length: 18 amino acids. Trimming cost V 0 bases and J 2 bases, with 20 bases left between them. Germline CDR1 and CDR2: SGHAT and FQNNGV. In DNA form, the CDR3 reads TGTGCCAGCAGCTTAGAAGGGACATGGGGGTTTGCTGCCTACGAGCAGTACTTC. Translating it yields CASSLEGTWGFAAYEQYF. Drawing the rest from reference TRBV11-2 and TRBJ2-7, the complete variable domain is EAGVAQSPRYKIIEKRQSVAFWCNPISGHATLYWYQQILGQGPKLLIQFQNNGVVDDSQLPKDRFSAERLKGVDSTLKIQPAKLEDSAVYLCASSLEGTWGFAAYEQYFGPGTRLTVT.

V gene TRBV19 combines with J gene TRBJ1-4, with TRBD1 matching 8 bases. CDR3 length: 14 amino acids. Per the germline V gene, CDR1 is LNHDA and CDR2 is SQIVND (reference sequence). V dropped 3 bases and J dropped 6; count of bases not matched to a gene: 3. CDR3 coding DNA: TGTGCCAGTAGTATCCGGACAGGGTATGAAAAACTGTTTTTT. Translation: CASSIRTGYEKLFF.

CDR3 DNA sequence: TGTGCCAGCAGCCAAGTCACAGGGAGGGAAAAACTGTTTTTT. Amino acids: CASSQVTGREKLFF. The chain has TRBV4-2 and TRBJ1-4; D is possibly TRBD1 (6 bases). Deletions cut 1 base from V and 8 bases from J, with 11 bases between. This CDR3 has 14 amino acids. Germline CDR1 is LGHNA and CDR2 is YNFKEQ.

The chain joins TRBV3-1 to TRBJ2-1; TRBD2 matches at 8 bases. V gave up 2 bases and J gave up 5 bases; unmatched junction bases: 17. This CDR3 spans 19 amino acids. The germline CDR1 and CDR2 sequences are LGHDT and YNNKEL (reference sequence). The CDR3 DNA follows: TGTGCCAGCAGCCAAAGGTTTTTTGGGACTAGGAATTTGGACAATGAGCAGTTCTTC. Amino acids: CASSQRFFGTRNLDNEQFF.

This clonotype was observed a few times. A junction end diverges from the germline sequence, so it may reflect a read error. The rearrangement links TRBV19 to TRBJ2-1, with no clear D. Looked up from germline, CDR1 is LNHDA and CDR2 is SQIVND (reference sequence). This CDR3 has 15 amino acids. CDR3 sequence: CASSIDKGIYNEQFF. The DNA of the CDR3 is TGTGCCAGTAGTATAGATAAGGGTATCTACAACGAGCAGTTCTTC.

This chain uses TRBV15 with TRBJ2-5, with D perhaps TRBD2 (6 bases). The length of the CDR3 is 17 residues. The V end was cut by 1 base, the J end by 6 bases, with 21 bases between. Germline assignment: CDR1 LNHNV and CDR2 YYDKDF (reference sequence). CDR3 region: CATSRGARFGGSQTQYF. For the CDR3, the DNA is TGTGCCACCAGCAGAGGAGCGCGCTTTGGGGGGAGTCAGACCCAGTACTTC.

This chain's CDR3 is CASSLWTGGQTDEQYF. The CDR3 bases are TGTGCCAGCAGTTTATGGACGGGAGGGCAAACCGACGAGCAGTACTTC. The rearrangement joins TRBV28 to TRBJ2-7; 8 bases match TRBD2. Germline V gene data show CDR1 as MDHEN and CDR2 as SYDVKM. CDR3 length: 16 amino acids. J was trimmed by 5 bases and V by 0 bases; bases with no gene match: 9.

The chain employs TRBV19 and TRBJ2-6; TRBD1 matches at 8 bases. The CDR3 has 13 residues. The germline CDR1 and CDR2 sequences are LNHDA and SQIVND (reference sequence). CDR3 amino acids: CAQGVRGANVLTF. The CDR3 region has the DNA TGTGCACAGGGGGTAAGGGGGGCCAACGTCCTGACTTTC.

This clonotype came up many times. CDR3 nucleotides: TGCGCCAGCAGCCTCCCAGCCATCTCTGGGGCCAACGTCCTGACTTTC. This gives the protein CASSLPAISGANVLTF. This chain joins TRBV5-1 and TRBJ2-6; D gene uncertain. V lost 4 bases and J lost 0, with 11 bases in between. From germline, CDR1 is SGHRS and CDR2 YFSETQ. The CDR3 has 16 residues.

The rearrangement uses TRBV5-1 and TRBJ2-7, with D uncertain. The V gene lost 0 bases and the J gene lost 2 bases, with 9 bases spanning the gap. The CDR3 spans 14 residues. Germline values: CDR1 SGHRS, CDR2 YFSETQ. CDR3 residues: CASSLGPATYEQYF. In DNA, the CDR3 is TGCGCCAGCAGCTTGGGTCCAGCTACCTACGAGCAGTACTTC.

The V call is TRBV5-4, the J call TRBJ2-7; 11 nucleotides agree with TRBD2. Germline V gene data show CDR1 as SGHNT and CDR2 as YYREEE (reference sequence). V lost 4 bases, J lost 5 bases, and 2 bases stayed unmatched. The CDR3 spans 13 residues. The CDR3 region has the DNA TGTGCCAGCAGCACGGGACTAGCGGACGAGCAGTACTTC. It specifies CASSTGLADEQYF.

The sample holds a few counts of this clonotype. The J gene is TRBJ1-2, the V gene TRBV25-1; maybe TRBD1 (6 bases). Trimming left V 3 bases short and J 7 bases short, with 12 bases between. Germline lookup yields CDR1 MGHDK and CDR2 SYGVNS. CDR3 length equals 13 residues. CDR3 in amino acids: CASSDFRGSGYTF. The CDR3 DNA reads as TGTGCCAGCAGTGACTTCAGGGGATCTGGCTACACCTTC.

This sequence joins TRBV11-2 and TRBJ2-3; 9 bases map to TRBD2. Germline-derived CDR1 and CDR2 are SGHAT and FQNNGV. The junction had 7 bases not matched to a gene; V was cut back by 1 base and J by 2 bases. The CDR3 consists of 17 residues. For the CDR3, the DNA is TGTGCCAGCAGCTTAGGTCGACTAGCGGTACACACAGATACGCAGTATTTT. This codes for CASSLGRLAVHTDTQYF.

V and J are TRBV6-5 and TRBJ2-3; D may be TRBD1 or TRBD2 (5 bases each). There are 16 residues in the CDR3. V was cut by 3 bases and J by 0 bases, with 13 bases left in between. CDR1 is MNHEY, CDR2 SVGAGI, per germline. The CDR3 loop is CASSYSTAVSTDTQYF. In nucleotides, the CDR3 is TGTGCCAGCAGTTATTCGACAGCGGTTAGCACAGATACGCAGTATTTT.

This clonotype was observed a few times. The chain employs TRBV27 and TRBJ1-2; D may be TRBD1 (6 bases). The CDR3 sequence is 15 residues long. Germline-derived CDR1 and CDR2 are MNHEY and SMNVEV (reference sequence). Trimming stripped 5 bases from V and 4 bases from J, with 17 bases between. The CDR3 here is CASSKPQTGFYGYTF. As DNA, the CDR3 is TGTGCCAGCAGTAAGCCCCAGACAGGTTTCTATGGCTACACCTTC.

The chain links TRBV3-1 to TRBJ1-2; 9 nucleotides agree with TRBD1. Trimming took 8 bases from V and 6 from J; bases not matched to a gene: 10. CDR3 size: 14 residues. Looked up from germline, CDR1 is LGHDT and CDR2 is YNNKEL (reference sequence). The CDR3 coding sequence is TGTGCCAGCTGTGGGACAGGGAATGTGGATGGCTACACCTTC. Protein sequence: CASCGTGNVDGYTF. Filled out from reference TRBV3-1 and TRBJ1-2, the complete variable domain reads DTAVSQTPKYLVTQMGNDKSIKCEQNLGHDTMYWYKQDSKKFLKIMFSYNNKELIINETVPNRFSPKSPDKAHLNLHINSLELGDSAVYFCASCGTGNVDGYTFGSGTRLTVV.

The chain combines TRBV18 with TRBJ2-7, with a tentative D call TRBD1 (5 bases). CDR1 is KGHSH and CDR2 is LQKENI in the germline V gene. This CDR3 spans 14 amino acids. V lost 1 base and J lost 1, with 8 bases in between. Here the CDR3 reads CASSPQKGSYEQYF. The CDR3 nucleotides read TGTGCCAGCTCACCACAAAAGGGGTCCTACGAGCAGTACTTC. The entire variable domain, with the rest obtained from reference TRBV18 and TRBJ2-7, is as follows: NAGVMQNPRHLVRRRGQEARLRCSPMKGHSHVYWYRQLPEEGLKFMVYLQKENIIDESGMPKERFSAEFPKEGPSILRIQQVVRGDSAAYFCASSPQKGSYEQYFGPGTRLTVT.

This clonotype came up a few times. This sequence joins TRBV4-2 and TRBJ2-3; 10 bases map to TRBD2. The CDR3 has 16 amino acids. Germline CDR1 and CDR2: LGHNA and YNFKEQ. V lost 0 bases and J lost 4; bases outside the gene matches: 4. This CDR3 reads CASSQDLAGAADTQYF. The CDR3 bases are TGTGCCAGCAGCCAAGATCTAGCGGGAGCCGCAGATACGCAGTATTTT.

The rearrangement joins TRBV29-1 to TRBJ2-7; 7 bases agree with TRBD1. The V segment lost 1 base and the J segment 5 bases; nucleotides outside the gene matches: 5. This CDR3 is built from 13 residues. In germline, CDR1 is SQVTM, CDR2 ANQGSEA. As DNA, the CDR3 is TGCAGCGTTGAAGTAGGACAGGAGGACGAGCAGTACTTC. This gives the protein CSVEVGQEDEQYF.

The chain carries TRBV3-1 and TRBJ2-7, with D perhaps assigned TRBD1 or TRBD2 (5 bases each). The CDR3 extends over 16 amino acids. The V gene's germline CDR1 is LGHDT and CDR2 YNNKEL (reference sequence). With 4 bases removed from V and 2 bases from J, the gap between germline ends came to 18 bases. The CDR3 DNA reads as TGTGCCAGCAGCCGCCTGCCAGAGGGGAGAACCTACGAGCAGTACTTC. It is translated as CASSRLPEGRTYEQYF.

V gene TRBV9 combines with J gene TRBJ2-1; TRBD2 matches 12 bases. The CDR3 covers 15 residues. Germline values: CDR1 SGDLS, CDR2 YYNGEE. The V gene end was trimmed by 2 bases and the J gene end by 9 bases; junction bases not matched to a gene: 6. CDR3 loop: CASSVTSGSPAEQFF. DNA of the CDR3: TGTGCCAGCAGCGTGACTAGCGGGAGCCCAGCTGAGCAGTTCTTC.

This clonotype showed up just a few times. V usage is TRBV7-3 and J usage is TRBJ2-5, with TRBD2 matching over 12 bases. CDR1 is SGHTA and CDR2 is FQGTGA in the germline V gene. The CDR3 spans 17 residues. With 3 bases clipped from V and 2 bases from J, the junction kept 7 bases outside the gene matches. CDR3 nucleotides: TGTGCCAGCAGCTTCGGTACTAGCGGGAGGCTACAAGAGACCCAGTACTTC. Translating gives CASSFGTSGRLQETQYF.

In this sample, this clonotype turned up a few times. The chain recombines TRBV15 with TRBJ2-7; D remains ambiguous. CDR3 length: 12 amino acids. In germline, CDR1 is LNHNV, CDR2 YYDKDF (reference sequence). V was clipped by 9 bases and J by 2 bases, with 11 bases between them. CDR3 DNA: TGTGCCACTCGCTCGGACGCCTACGAGCAGTACTTC. The encoded protein is CATRSDAYEQYF.